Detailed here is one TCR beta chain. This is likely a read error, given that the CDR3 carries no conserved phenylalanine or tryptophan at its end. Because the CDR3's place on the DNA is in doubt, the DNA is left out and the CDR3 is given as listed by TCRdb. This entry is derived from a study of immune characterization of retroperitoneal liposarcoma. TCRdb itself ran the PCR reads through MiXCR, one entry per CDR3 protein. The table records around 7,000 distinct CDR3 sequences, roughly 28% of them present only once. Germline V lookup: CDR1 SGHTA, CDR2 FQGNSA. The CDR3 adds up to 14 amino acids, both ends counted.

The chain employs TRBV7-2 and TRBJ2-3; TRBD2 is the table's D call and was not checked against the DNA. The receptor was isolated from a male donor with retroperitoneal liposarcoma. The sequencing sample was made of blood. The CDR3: CASSLSLGGYTFGS.